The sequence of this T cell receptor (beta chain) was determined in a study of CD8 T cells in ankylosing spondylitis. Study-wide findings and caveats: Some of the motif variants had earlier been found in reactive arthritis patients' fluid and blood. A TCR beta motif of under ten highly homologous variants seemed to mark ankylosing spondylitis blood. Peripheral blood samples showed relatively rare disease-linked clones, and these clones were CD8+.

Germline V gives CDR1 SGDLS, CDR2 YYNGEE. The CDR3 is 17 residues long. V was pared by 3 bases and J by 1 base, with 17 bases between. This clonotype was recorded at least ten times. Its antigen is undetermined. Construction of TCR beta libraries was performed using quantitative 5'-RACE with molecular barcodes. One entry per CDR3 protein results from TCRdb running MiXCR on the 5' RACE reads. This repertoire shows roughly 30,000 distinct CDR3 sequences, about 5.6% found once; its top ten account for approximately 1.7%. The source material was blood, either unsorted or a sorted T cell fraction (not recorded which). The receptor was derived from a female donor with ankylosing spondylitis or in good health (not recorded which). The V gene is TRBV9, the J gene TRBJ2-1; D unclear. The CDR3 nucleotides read TGTGCCAGCAGCGAGACCCTGGGCTCCGCTTCCTACAATGAGCAGTTCTTC. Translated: CASSETLGSASYNEQFF. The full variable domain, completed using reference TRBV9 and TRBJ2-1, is DSGVTQTPKHLITATGQRVTLRCSPRSGDLSVYWYQQSLDQGLQFLIQYYNGEERAKGNILERFSAQQFPDLHSELNLSSLELGDSALYFCASSETLGSASYNEQFFGPGTRLTVL.